This record concerns one TCR beta chain sequence. TCRdb reanalysed the 5' RACE reads using MiXCR and keeps one entry per CDR3 protein. The table shows 150,000 to 200,000 distinct CDR3 sequences, with approximately 6.8% occurring only once. The sample is drawn from a study of T cells after yellow fever vaccination. At the level of the study: SMART-Seq v4 Ultra Low Input served to prepare low-cell-number fractions.

The CDR3 is made up of 17 amino acids. Trimming stripped 3 bases from V and 0 bases from J, with 16 bases between. Germline V gene lookup returns CDR1 SGDLS and CDR2 YYNGEE. Material: CD4+ T cells sorted from PBMCs, obtained more than 4 days after the first yellow fever vaccination. The chain carries TRBV9 and TRBJ1-3, with a tentative D call TRBD1 (6 bases). This sequence originates from a man younger than 35 who received the YFV17D yellow fever vaccine. The DNA for the CDR3 is TGTGCCAGCAGCGAGAAGATTGGACAGAACTCTGGAAACACCATATATTTT. Its translation: CASSEKIGQNSGNTIYF.